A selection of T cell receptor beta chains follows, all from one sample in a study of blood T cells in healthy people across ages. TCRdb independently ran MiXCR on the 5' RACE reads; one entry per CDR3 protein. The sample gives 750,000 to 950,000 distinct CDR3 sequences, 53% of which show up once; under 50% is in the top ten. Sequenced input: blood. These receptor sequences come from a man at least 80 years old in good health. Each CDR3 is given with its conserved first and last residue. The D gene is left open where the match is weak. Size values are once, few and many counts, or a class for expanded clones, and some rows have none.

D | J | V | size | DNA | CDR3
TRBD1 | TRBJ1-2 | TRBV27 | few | TGTGCCAGCAGTCTGACAGGGATCAACTATGGCTACACCTTC | CASSLTGINYGYTF
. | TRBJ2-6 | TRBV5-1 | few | TGCGCCAGCAGCACCAGTCCCCCGGCCAACGTCCTGACTTTC | CASSTSPPANVLTF
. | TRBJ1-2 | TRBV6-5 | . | TGTGCCAGCAGTTACTCGATCACAGATTATGGCTACACCTTC | CASSYSITDYGYTF
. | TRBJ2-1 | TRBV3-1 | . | TGTGCCAGCAGCCCTCTGCGCGGGAACTCCTACAATGAGCAGTTTTTC | CASSPLRGNSYNEQFF
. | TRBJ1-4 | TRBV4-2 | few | TGTGCCAGCAGCCATCCCCAGGGATTTACAACTAATGAAAAACTGTTTTTT | CASSHPQGFTTNEKLFF
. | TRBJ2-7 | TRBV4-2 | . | TGTGCCAGCAGCCAATTCCCCATCTACGAGCAGTACTTC | CASSQFPIYEQYF
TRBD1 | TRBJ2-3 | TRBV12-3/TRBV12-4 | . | TGTGCCAGCAGTGCCCGGGACAGGGGATCAGATACGCAGTATTTT | CASSARDRGSDTQYF
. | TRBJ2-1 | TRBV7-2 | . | TGTGCCAGCAGCTTAGGGGCTACGGGCTATGAGCAGTTCTTC | CASSLGATGYEQFF
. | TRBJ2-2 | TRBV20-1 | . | TGCAGTGCTAGCGGGGCTCCCGGGGAGCTGTTTTTT | CSASGAPGELFF
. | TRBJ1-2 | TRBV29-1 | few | TGCAGCGTTGGGTCCCGGGACTATGGCTACACCTTC | CSVGSRDYGYTF